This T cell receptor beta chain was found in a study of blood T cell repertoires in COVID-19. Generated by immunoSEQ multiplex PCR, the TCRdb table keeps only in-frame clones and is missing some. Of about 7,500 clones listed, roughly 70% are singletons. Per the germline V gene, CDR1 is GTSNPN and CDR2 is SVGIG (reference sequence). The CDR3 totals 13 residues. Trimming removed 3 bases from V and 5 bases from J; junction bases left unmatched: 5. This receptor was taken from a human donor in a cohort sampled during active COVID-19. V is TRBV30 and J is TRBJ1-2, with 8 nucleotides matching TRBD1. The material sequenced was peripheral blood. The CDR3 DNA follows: TGTGCCTGGAGAGGACAGGGCGGGTATGGCTACACCTTC. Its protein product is CAWRGQGGYGYTF.